These 28 T cell receptor beta chains came from one sample sequenced in a study of cytotoxic CD8 clonotypes in ibrutinib-treated CLL. TCRdb's copy holds only in-frame clones and misses some; the assay was immunoSEQ multiplex PCR. Seen here are hundreds of thousands of clones, 70% observed once, and the top ten hold 15%. The specimen comprised PBMCs, sampled after 24 months of ibrutinib treatment. The origin of the receptors is a human donor with chronic lymphocytic leukemia.

V is TRBV19 and J is TRBJ2-2; D ambiguous. The CDR3 loop spans 15 amino acids. Deletions cut 5 bases from V and 1 base from J, with 11 bases between. CDR1 and CDR2 from the germline V gene are LNHDA and SQIVND (reference sequence). CDR3 nucleotide sequence: TGTGCCAGTAGTGGTCGGCAGAAGAACACCGGGGAGCTGTTTTTT. Translation gives CASSGRQKNTGELFF.

This clone was counted a few times. The V gene is TRBV28, the J gene TRBJ1-1; 10 nucleotides align to TRBD1. CDR1 is MDHEN and CDR2 is SYDVKM in the germline V gene. The CDR3 length is 20 residues. The ends lost 1 base at V and 1 base at J; junction bases unmatched: 15. CDR3 nucleotides: TGTGCCAGCAGTTTATCCCGTTATCGAGGACAGGGGGAGACGAACACTGAAGCTTTCTTT. Protein: CASSLSRYRGQGETNTEAFF.

The chain links TRBV4-2 to TRBJ2-2, with 9 bases lining up with TRBD2. Losses at the gene ends were 0 bases for V and 4 bases for J; bases not matched to a gene: 6. The CDR3 has 17 residues. Germline CDR1 and CDR2: LGHNA and YNFKEQ. The DNA of the CDR3 is TGTGCCAGCAGCCAAGATGTTGCGGGAGGGACCACCGGGGAGCTGTTTTTT. Encoded protein: CASSQDVAGGTTGELFF.

This clone was counted between two and nine times. The chain couples TRBV6-5 to TRBJ1-1; D is unresolved. The CDR3 contains 14 residues. Trimming stripped 0 bases from V and 3 bases from J, with 8 bases between. Germline CDR1 reads MNHEY; CDR2 reads SVGAGI. This chain's CDR3 is CASSYSAEDTEAFF. The CDR3 DNA sequence: TGTGCCAGCAGTTACTCCGCGGAGGACACTGAAGCTTTCTTT.

The genes are TRBV4-3 and TRBJ1-2, with 10 bases identical to TRBD1. Trimming at V came to 3 bases and at J to 8 bases, leaving 6 bases not matched to a gene. This CDR3 is 14 amino acids long. The V gene's germline CDR1 is LGHNA and CDR2 YSLEER. CDR3 in amino acids: CASSQGQGLEGYTF. The CDR3 nucleotides are TGCGCCAGCAGCCAGGGACAGGGGCTGGAAGGCTACACCTTC.

V usage is TRBV20-1 and J usage is TRBJ2-5; 7 nucleotides align to TRBD2. V lost 7 bases to trimming and J lost 5 bases; unmatched junction nucleotides: 4. The CDR3 has 11 amino acids. Per germline, CDR1 DFQATT and CDR2 SNEGSKA (reference sequence). In nucleotides, the CDR3 is TGCAGTGGATGGGGAGGGGAGACCCAGTACTTC. This gives the protein CSGWGGETQYF.

This chain uses TRBV2 with TRBJ2-7; D uncertain. The CDR3 is made up of 15 amino acids. Germline CDR1 and CDR2: SNHLY and FYNNEI. V lost 4 bases and J 2 bases, leaving 15 bases between the germline ends. The CDR3 reads CASSAMTSSPYEQYF. The DNA for the CDR3 is TGTGCCAGCAGTGCAATGACATCAAGCCCCTACGAGCAGTACTTC. The whole variable domain, remainder taken from reference TRBV2 and TRBJ2-7, is EPEVTQTPSHQVTQMGQEVILRCVPISNHLYFYWYRQILGQKVEFLVSFYNNEISEKSEIFDDQFSVERPDGSNFTLKIRSTKLEDSAMYFCASSAMTSSPYEQYFGPGTRLTVT.

The V call is TRBV30, the J call TRBJ2-6; D is unclear. Germline loops: CDR1 GTSNPN, CDR2 SVGIG (reference sequence). The CDR3 loop spans 16 amino acids. V was shortened by 1 base and J by 10 bases, with 20 bases between the two germline ends. CDR3 bases: TGTGCCTGGAGTGAAGAGACCGACCCTCCACGGAACGTCCTGACTTTC. Translated, it gives CAWSEETDPPRNVLTF.

This clone was detected a few times. The V and J genes are TRBV7-2 and TRBJ2-3; perhaps TRBD1 as D (6 bases). The V end lost 6 bases, the J end lost 3 bases, and 16 bases lay between the germline ends. The CDR3 is 15 residues long. The germline gives CDR1 SGHTA, CDR2 FQGNSA. The CDR3 here is CASSYGQIGTDTQYF. Written as DNA, the CDR3 is TGTGCCAGCAGTTACGGACAGATCGGAACAGATACGCAGTATTTT.

The V gene is TRBV15, the J gene TRBJ1-2; D possibly corresponds to TRBD1 (5 bases). The V gene lost 1 base and the J gene lost 8 bases, with 14 bases spanning the gap. Germline V lookup: CDR1 LNHNV, CDR2 YYDKDF (reference sequence). This CDR3 is built from 14 residues. CDR3 in amino acids: CATSRGRDSVGYTF. The CDR3, as DNA: TGTGCCACCAGCAGAGGAAGGGACTCCGTGGGCTACACCTTC. Full variable domain (outside the CDR3, taken from reference TRBV15 and TRBJ1-2): DAMVIQNPRYQVTQFGKPVTLSCSQTLNHNVMYWYQQKSSQAPKLLFHYYDKDFNNEADTPDNFQSRRPNTSFCFLDIRSPGLGDTAMYLCATSRGRDSVGYTFGSGTRLTVV.

Here the CDR3 reads CASRQGDQPQHF. In DNA, the CDR3 is TGTGCCAGCCGACAGGGGGATCAGCCCCAGCATTTT. The chain combines TRBV6-5 with TRBJ1-5; 9 positions agree with TRBD1. Trimming cost V 8 bases and J 5 bases; bases outside gene matches: 1. This CDR3 spans 12 amino acids. In germline, CDR1 is MNHEY, CDR2 SVGAGI.

The chain recombines TRBV25-1 with TRBJ2-4; D gene ambiguous. The CDR3 has 16 residues. The ends were cut back, 3 bases at V and 1 base at J, with 13 bases in the middle. Germline assignment: CDR1 MGHDK and CDR2 SYGVNS. For the CDR3, the DNA is TGTGCCAGCAGTGATCCAATGACAAGTGCCAAAAACATTCAGTACTTC. Translation: CASSDPMTSAKNIQYF. Drawing the rest from reference TRBV25-1 and TRBJ2-4, the complete variable domain is EADIYQTPRYLVIGTGKKITLECSQTMGHDKMYWYQQDPGMELHLIHYSYGVNSTEKGDLSSESTVSRIRTEHFPLTLESARPSHTSQYLCASSDPMTSAKNIQYFGAGTRLSVL.

The rearrangement uses TRBV7-2 and TRBJ1-5; D may be TRBD1 (5 bases). This CDR3 has 12 amino acids. Trimming took 4 bases from V and 9 from J, leaving 10 bases between them. Germline V gene lookup returns CDR1 SGHTA and CDR2 FQGNSA. CDR3 DNA sequence: TGTGCCAGCAGCTCACCAGGGAGGCCCCAGCATTTT. Its protein is CASSSPGRPQHF.

The chain is built from TRBV11-2 and TRBJ1-4; D is perhaps TRBD1 (5 bases). Trimming cost V 0 bases and J 8 bases, with 13 bases left between them. The CDR3 consists of 15 residues. Germline CDR1 SGHAT, CDR2 FQNNGV. CDR3 in DNA: TGTGCCAGCAGCTTAGATGGTGCAGGGTGGGAAAAACTGTTTTTT. Encoded protein: CASSLDGAGWEKLFF.

This clone was recorded a few times. J is TRBJ1-1 and V is TRBV9, with D unclear. CDR1 is SGDLS and CDR2 is YYNGEE in the germline V gene. Deletions cut 3 bases from V and 4 bases from J, with 13 bases between. The CDR3 has 14 amino acids. As DNA, the CDR3 is TGTGCCAGCAGCGCCTATGGGGATTTCACTGAAGCTTTCTTT. Its protein is CASSAYGDFTEAFF.

The chain couples TRBV28 to TRBJ1-4, with 7 bases aligning to TRBD1. Germline-derived CDR1 and CDR2 are MDHEN and SYDVKM. The CDR3 covers 14 residues. J gave up 6 bases and V 2 bases, and 3 bases lay outside the gene matches. The CDR3 reads CASSLQGEHEKLFF. CDR3 DNA sequence: TGTGCCAGCAGTTTACAGGGGGAGCATGAAAAACTGTTTTTT. Filled out from reference TRBV28 and TRBJ1-4, the complete variable domain reads DVKVTQSSRYLVKRTGEKVFLECVQDMDHENMFWYRQDPGLGLRLIYFSYDVKMKEKGDIPEGYSVSREKKERFSLILESASTNQTSMYLCASSLQGEHEKLFFGSGTQLSVL.

The chain links TRBV7-2 to TRBJ1-2, with D unresolved. This CDR3 has 12 amino acids. CDR1 is SGHTA and CDR2 is FQGNSA in the germline V gene. V dropped 5 bases and J dropped 2 bases, with 6 bases sitting between them. CDR3 sequence reads: CASSPGNYGYTF. In DNA, the CDR3 is TGTGCCAGCAGCCCCGGGAACTATGGCTACACCTTC. Using reference TRBV7-2 and TRBJ1-2 for the parts outside the CDR3, the full variable domain is GAGVSQSPSNKVTEKGKDVELRCDPISGHTALYWYRQSLGQGLEFLIYFQGNSAPDKSGLPSDRFSAERTGGSVSTLTIQRTQQEDSAVYLCASSPGNYGYTFGSGTRLTVV.

This chain joins TRBV2 and TRBJ1-4; D is unclear. This CDR3 region has 14 residues. Germline CDR1 and CDR2: SNHLY and FYNNEI. The V and J ends lost 3 bases and 8 bases respectively, with 13 bases between them. CDR3: CASSDGRAQEKLFF. In nucleotides, the CDR3 is TGTGCCAGCAGTGATGGTCGGGCACAAGAAAAACTGTTTTTT.

In this sample, this clone turned up a few times. This rearrangement joins TRBV6-5 to TRBJ2-3; 10 positions agree with TRBD2. The CDR3 consists of 14 residues. Germline values: CDR1 MNHEY, CDR2 SVGAGI. Losses at the gene ends were 4 bases for V and 6 bases for J; bases not matched to a gene: 4. The CDR3 coding sequence is TGTGCCAGCAGTTCAGGACTAGCGGTTGATACGCAGTATTTT. Translation gives CASSSGLAVDTQYF.

V is TRBV5-1 and J is TRBJ2-7, with D perhaps matching TRBD2 (6 bases). From germline, CDR1 is SGHRS and CDR2 YFSETQ. The V and J ends lost 3 bases and 6 bases respectively, with 10 bases between them. The CDR3 has 12 residues. CDR3 sequence reads: CASSSLASEQYF. CDR3 nucleotides: TGCGCCAGCAGCTCCCTAGCGTCCGAGCAGTACTTC.

This clone was seen more than once but under ten times. This specimen includes other DNA sequences encoding the same CDR3. The chain has TRBV27 and TRBJ2-1, with D perhaps assigned TRBD1 or TRBD2 (5 bases each). V lost 8 bases and J 2 bases, leaving 13 bases between the germline ends. Germline-derived CDR1 and CDR2 are MNHEY and SMNVEV (reference sequence). The length of the CDR3 is 14 residues. The CDR3 DNA reads TGTGCCAGCGGTGGGGACGGAACCTACAATGAGCAGTTCTTC. Amino acids: CASGGDGTYNEQFF.

The rearrangement uses TRBV28 and TRBJ2-7, with a possible D match to TRBD1 (6 bases). Germline CDR1 and CDR2: MDHEN and SYDVKM. V was trimmed by 2 bases and J by 3 bases, leaving 8 bases between them. There are 13 residues in the CDR3. The CDR3 region is CASSLGQYYEQYF. CDR3 nucleotides: TGTGCCAGCAGTTTAGGACAGTACTACGAGCAGTACTTC. Together with reference TRBV28 and TRBJ2-7, the CDR3 gives the full variable domain: DVKVTQSSRYLVKRTGEKVFLECVQDMDHENMFWYRQDPGLGLRLIYFSYDVKMKEKGDIPEGYSVSREKKERFSLILESASTNQTSMYLCASSLGQYYEQYFGPGTRLTVT.

This rearrangement joins TRBV28 to TRBJ2-7; D is unresolved. CDR3 length equals 16 residues. Germline lookup yields CDR1 MDHEN and CDR2 SYDVKM. Trimming removed 4 bases from V and 7 bases from J, with 23 bases in between. CDR3 DNA: TGTGCCAGCAGTTCCGAGACACTTTCTTTTCGAGTGGAGCAGTACTTC. Its protein is CASSSETLSFRVEQYF.

The V and J genes are TRBV27 and TRBJ1-5, with 7 positions matching TRBD1. The CDR3 is 16 residues long. CDR1 and CDR2 (germline): MNHEY, SMNVEV (reference sequence). V was clipped by 5 bases and J by 0 bases; unmatched bases: 7. The CDR3 is CASSPQGQTSNQPQHF. CDR3 DNA: TGTGCCAGCAGTCCCCAGGGACAGACTAGCAATCAGCCCCAGCATTTT.

J is TRBJ2-2 and V is TRBV6-5, with D unresolved. V was shortened by 0 bases and J by 6 bases, with 8 bases between the two germline ends. The germline V gene encodes CDR1 MNHEY and CDR2 SVGAGI. This CDR3 has 14 amino acids. The chain's CDR3 is CASSYSFPAGELFF. The CDR3 nucleotides read TGTGCCAGCAGTTACTCGTTCCCCGCCGGGGAGCTGTTTTTT.

The V call is TRBV29-1, the J call TRBJ2-1; 8 bases agree with TRBD2. Looked up from germline, CDR1 is SQVTM and CDR2 is ANQGSEA. This CDR3 comprises 13 residues. V shed 3 bases, J shed 9 bases, and the junction held 7 bases outside the gene matches. The CDR3 here is CSVDTSAGGEQFF. The CDR3 DNA reads TGCAGCGTTGATACTAGCGCGGGGGGTGAGCAGTTCTTC.

The chain employs TRBV9 and TRBJ2-2; 12 nucleotides line up with TRBD2. The CDR3 is 16 residues long. J was trimmed by 0 bases and V by 6 bases; bases with no gene match: 3. Germline values: CDR1 SGDLS, CDR2 YYNGEE. This chain's CDR3 is CASTASGRANTGELFF. The DNA of the CDR3 is TGTGCCAGCACCGCTAGCGGGAGGGCGAACACCGGGGAGCTGTTTTTT.

V and J are TRBV29-1 and TRBJ2-1, with D perhaps assigned TRBD1 or TRBD2 (5 bases each). Trimming took 7 bases from V and 2 from J, leaving 15 bases between them. Germline V gives CDR1 SQVTM, CDR2 ANQGSEA. The CDR3 contains 14 residues. CDR3 in DNA: TGCAGCGCGGCCCGGGACGGGGCCTACAATGAGCAGTTCTTC. Translating it yields CSAARDGAYNEQFF.